This TCR beta chain came from a study of blood T cell repertoires in COVID-19. As concerns this clone: The junction does not match germline at one end; this may be a read error.

Profiling relied on immunoSEQ multiplex PCR, and the TCRdb table lists in-frame clones only, not all of them. The sample has 95,000 or so clones, around 86% seen once. This TCR derives from a woman between 65 and 79 years old with acute or convalescent COVID-19. Sequencing was performed on peripheral blood.

Written as DNA, the CDR3 is TGCAGCGTTGAAGGATACGGGAACACATACAATGCGCAGTTCTTC. Its translation is CSVEGYGNTYNAQFF. V and J are TRBV29-1 and TRBJ2-1; the D gene is possibly TRBD2 (5 bases). CDR1 is SQVTM, CDR2 ANQGSEA, per germline. CDR3 size: 15 residues.